The T cell receptor (beta chain) under discussion was sequenced for a study of blood T cell repertoires in COVID-19. Clones were read by immunoSEQ multiplex PCR, and TCRdb kept only the in-frame ones, dropping some. The sample includes roughly 150,000 clones, over 70% of them seen just once. V lost 2 bases and J 7 bases, leaving 12 bases between the germline ends. There are 14 residues in the CDR3. In germline, CDR1 is SGHVS, CDR2 FQNEAQ. The sequencing sample was made of PBMCs or T cells enriched from blood (not recorded which). This TCR derives from a woman aged 40 to 50 with acute COVID-19. This chain links TRBV7-8 with TRBJ2-1; D uncertain. CDR3 in amino acids: CASSLQVALNEQFF. The CDR3 DNA reads TGTGCCAGCAGCTTACAAGTAGCTCTAAATGAGCAGTTCTTC.